This T cell receptor (beta chain) was observed in a study of T cell repertoires in cytomegalovirus infection. About the research overall: In public TCR beta signatures, there were indications of both CMV infection and matching HLA type.

MiXCR was run by TCRdb on the reads, yielding one entry per CDR3 protein. The sample consists of roughly 180,000 distinct CDR3 sequences, roughly 27% of them appearing once. Study observations and caveats: Identification of carriers of CMV plus the relevant HLA was achieved through cumulative public TCR beta family frequency.

About this clonotype: The antigen is unknown.

There are 15 residues in the CDR3. The V gene's germline CDR1 is LNHDA and CDR2 SQIVND (reference sequence). V was cut by 7 bases and J by 3 bases, with 13 bases left in between. The chain couples TRBV19 to TRBJ1-6, with D possibly TRBD1 on 6 matching bases. The source is a human donor in good health (CMV status not recorded). Some clones in this sample may be carry-over from other donors' samples. The sample was PBMCs. Here the CDR3 reads CASTTGRGYNSPLHF. CDR3 DNA sequence: TGTGCCAGTACCACAGGGAGAGGCTATAATTCACCCCTCCACTTT.